Each of the 32 T cell receptor beta chains below was sequenced from the same sample in a study of molecular identifiers for immune sequencing clone quantification. TCRdb re-called the PCR reads through MiXCR, storing one row per CDR3 protein. This table has about 630,000 distinct CDR3 sequences, around 25% appearing once. The sample was naive CD8+ T cells from blood, with Jurkat cell RNA spiked in. Subset defined: FACS-sorted CD8+CD4-CCR7+CD45RA+ naive T cells. The receptors come from a human donor in good health. Some libraries in this study had Jurkat cell RNA spiked in.

The genes are TRBV28 and TRBJ1-5; a possible D gene is TRBD1 (5 bases). Germline CDR1 reads MDHEN; CDR2 reads SYDVKM. The CDR3 runs 14 residues. V lost 1 base and J lost 1, with 5 bases in between. CDR3 nucleotides: TGTGCCAGCAGTTTATACAGGAGCAATCAGCCCCAGCATTTT. Its translation is CASSLYRSNQPQHF.

V is TRBV29-1 and J is TRBJ2-5, with TRBD2 matching 8 bases. Germline V gives CDR1 SQVTM, CDR2 ANQGSEA. The CDR3 has 15 amino acids. V gave up 7 bases and J gave up 5 bases; unmatched junction bases: 15. The CDR3 nucleotides are TGCAGCGGCCCCTCACACCGGGGGGGCGGGGAGACCCAGTACTTC. Protein: CSGPSHRGGGETQYF.

As to this clonotype: A clone one base away is much larger, so this may be a read error. The chain combines TRBV7-9 with TRBJ2-3; TRBD2 aligns across 9 bases. CDR3 size: 15 residues. CDR1 is SEHNR, CDR2 FQNEAQ, per germline (reference sequence). The DNA of the CDR3 is TGTGCCAGCAGCTTTGCGGGAGGGGGATCAGATAGGCAGTATTTT. This translates into CASSFAGGGSDRQYF.

This clonotype was detected many times. This chain connects TRBV27 to TRBJ2-7; possibly TRBD2 for D (6 bases). Germline V gives CDR1 MNHEY, CDR2 SMNVEV (reference sequence). The CDR3 spans 14 residues. V was clipped by 6 bases and J by 2 bases, with 14 bases between them. The CDR3 loop is CASSLGGGTYEQYF. The CDR3 region has the DNA TGTGCCAGCAGCTTGGGAGGCGGGACCTACGAGCAGTACTTC.

The V call is TRBV9, the J call TRBJ2-7; D could derive from TRBD1 or TRBD2 (5 bases each). Germline V gene lookup returns CDR1 SGDLS and CDR2 YYNGEE. V gave up 4 bases and J gave up 3 bases, with 14 bases separating them. This CDR3 has 14 amino acids. CDR3 nucleotide sequence: TGTGCCAGCAGCCCCCGGGACCAACACTACGAGCAGTACTTC. It translates to CASSPRDQHYEQYF.

Only a few counts were recorded for this clonotype. The chain uses TRBV27 and TRBJ2-7, with D perhaps TRBD1 (6 bases). Germline V gene lookup returns CDR1 MNHEY and CDR2 SMNVEV (reference sequence). Trimming took off 3 bases at V and 2 bases at J, with 14 bases between the two ends. The CDR3 is 15 residues long. The CDR3 loop is CASSLSTGTTYEQYF. The CDR3 DNA follows: TGTGCCAGCAGTTTGTCGACAGGAACAACCTACGAGCAGTACTTC.

This clonotype appeared many times. The V call is TRBV6-2 or TRBV6-3, the J call TRBJ2-7; TRBD1 might be the D (6 bases). V shed 4 bases and J shed 1 base, with 17 bases lying between them. The CDR3 consists of 16 residues. In germline, CDR1 is MNHEY, CDR2 SVGEGT. CDR3 coding DNA: TGTGCCAGCAGTTCTACAGCAGGGGCCGGTTCCTACGAGCAGTACTTC. It translates to CASSSTAGAGSYEQYF.

V is TRBV20-1 and J is TRBJ2-1; D remains ambiguous. Trimming pared 1 base from V and 4 bases from J, leaving 14 bases between. The CDR3 sequence is 15 residues long. The V gene's germline CDR1 is DFQATT and CDR2 SNEGSKA (reference sequence). The CDR3 DNA sequence: TGCAGTGCTAGAGCCCCGGGCCGATCATACAATGAGCAGTTCTTC. Translating it yields CSARAPGRSYNEQFF.

The DNA for the CDR3 is TGTGCCAGCAGCCAAGATCCTGGGGTTGGTACGCAGTATTTT. It translates to CASSQDPGVGTQYF. V gene TRBV3-1 combines with J gene TRBJ2-3; D unclear. The CDR3 totals 14 residues. The V end was cut by 0 bases, the J end by 8 bases, with 12 bases between. CDR1 LGHDT and CDR2 YNNKEL come from the germline V gene (reference sequence).

In its sample, this clonotype was seen many times. This chain uses TRBV20-1 with TRBJ1-2; D is perhaps TRBD1 (5 bases). Per the germline V gene, CDR1 is DFQATT and CDR2 is SNEGSKA (reference sequence). The CDR3 covers 14 residues. Trimming took off 4 bases at V and 0 bases at J, with 12 bases between the two ends. The CDR3 is CSAIGAETNYGYTF. Written as DNA, the CDR3 is TGCAGTGCTATTGGGGCGGAAACTAACTATGGCTACACCTTC.

There are many counts of this clonotype. The chain recombines TRBV28 with TRBJ2-3, with a tentative D call TRBD1 (6 bases). The germline V and J ends were trimmed by 5 bases and 0 bases, with 15 bases remaining between them. The germline gives CDR1 MDHEN, CDR2 SYDVKM. The CDR3 length is 16 residues. The CDR3 DNA follows: TGTGCCAGCAGTGCCTCGGGACATCTTAGCACAGATACGCAGTATTTT. Translating it yields CASSASGHLSTDTQYF.

This clonotype was picked up many times. The gene calls are TRBV29-1 and TRBJ1-1, with 9 bases aligning to TRBD1. The V segment lost 0 bases and the J segment 5 bases; nucleotides outside the gene matches: 7. CDR3 length: 15 amino acids. CDR1 is SQVTM and CDR2 is ANQGSEA in the germline V gene. The CDR3 loop is CSVEEGGTGRTEAFF. The CDR3 DNA reads as TGCAGCGTTGAAGAAGGAGGGACAGGGAGGACTGAAGCTTTCTTT.

On this clonotype: One junction end does not reproduce the germline sequence, and a read error may be involved. The J gene is TRBJ2-3, the V gene TRBV15; D might be TRBD2 (6 bases). The germline V gene has CDR1 LNHNV and CDR2 YYDKDF (reference sequence). The CDR3 is made up of 17 amino acids. CDR3 nucleotides: TGTGCCCCCAGCAGAACGTGCGGGACGACTACCCCGGATACGCAGTATTTT. Translating gives CAPSRTCGTTTPDTQYF.

This clonotype was counted a few times. The J gene is TRBJ1-5, the V gene TRBV20-1; D not certain. The CDR3 contains 14 residues. The germline V and J ends were trimmed by 3 bases and 0 bases, with 9 bases remaining between them. Germline V gene sequence: CDR1 DFQATT, CDR2 SNEGSKA (reference sequence). The CDR3, as DNA: TGCAGTGCTAGTTTATCAAATAGCAATCAGCCCCAGCATTTT. This encodes CSASLSNSNQPQHF.

As to this clonotype: A much more abundant neighbour one base away suggests this may be a read error. This chain uses TRBV6-5 with TRBJ1-1; D remains unclear. The germline V gene encodes CDR1 MNHEY and CDR2 SVGAGI. This CDR3 comprises 13 residues. Deletions cut 8 bases from V and 0 bases from J, with 10 bases between. CDR3 sequence reads: CASGWDLNTEAFF. CDR3 nucleotide sequence: TGTGCCAGCGGCTGGGATCTGAACACTGAAGCTTTCTTT.

This chain uses TRBV29-1 with TRBJ2-7, with D maybe TRBD1 (5 bases). Germline CDR1 SQVTM, CDR2 ANQGSEA. With 3 bases removed from V and 5 bases from J, the gap between germline ends came to 14 bases. This CDR3 comprises 13 residues. The CDR3 reads CSVENVQGHEQYF. Here the CDR3 DNA reads TGCAGCGTTGAGAACGTCCAGGGTCACGAGCAGTACTTC.

This clonotype has a single count. A much larger clone lies one base from this, so it may be a read error. The genes are TRBV7-2 and TRBJ1-1; possible D gene TRBD1, 6 bases. The germline V gene has CDR1 SGHTA and CDR2 FQGNSA. This CDR3 region has 16 residues. As DNA, the CDR3 is TGTGCCCGCAGCTTAGTAGGGGGACTGGGGAAGGGAGAAGCTTTCTTT. Protein sequence: CARSLVGGLGKGEAFF.

This clonotype occurred many times. The rearrangement joins TRBV12-3 or TRBV12-4 to TRBJ2-4; the D gene is possibly TRBD2 (6 bases). The CDR3 is 15 residues long. V lost 6 bases and J 2 bases, leaving 14 bases between the germline ends. The CDR3 is CASSPLGRSKNIQYF. The DNA for the CDR3 is TGTGCCAGCAGCCCCCTAGGGAGGTCCAAAAACATTCAGTACTTC.

The rearrangement joins TRBV7-9 to TRBJ2-5; TRBD2 matches at 13 bases. CDR1 and CDR2 from the germline V gene are SEHNR and FQNEAQ (reference sequence). J was trimmed by 5 bases and V by 4 bases; bases with no gene match: 10. The CDR3 totals 17 residues. The CDR3 sequence is CASSSGLAGAVVETQYF. DNA of the CDR3: TGTGCCAGCAGCTCTGGACTAGCGGGGGCCGTAGTTGAGACCCAGTACTTC. Variable domain in full (rest from reference TRBV7-9 and TRBJ2-5): DTGVSQNPRHKITKRGQNVTFRCDPISEHNRLYWYRQTLGQGPEFLTYFQNEAQLEKSRLLSDRFSAERPKGSFSTLEIQRTEQGDSAMYLCASSSGLAGAVVETQYFGPGTRLLVL.

For this clonotype: A single base separates this from a much larger clone, so it may be a read error. No conserved phenylalanine or tryptophan ends this CDR3, so it is likely a read error. The V gene is TRBV7-8, the J gene TRBJ2-1; possible D gene TRBD1, 5 bases. The V end was cut by 5 bases, the J end by 9 bases, with 14 bases between. The CDR3 length is 13 residues. The V gene's germline CDR1 is SGHVS and CDR2 FQNEAQ. In DNA, the CDR3 is TGTGCCAGCAGCCCGGCGGCAGGGCCTGAGCAGTTCTTA. Translated: CASSPAAGPEQFL.

This clonotype was observed a few times. The chain combines TRBV7-2 with TRBJ1-3; D is possibly TRBD1 (5 bases). This CDR3 region has 15 residues. Germline V gene sequence: CDR1 SGHTA, CDR2 FQGNSA. V lost 4 bases, J lost 2 bases, and 12 bases lay in between. The CDR3 region is CASSSEGLTGNTIYF. The CDR3 DNA reads as TGTGCCAGCAGCTCCGAGGGGTTGACTGGAAACACCATATATTTT. Full variable domain (remainder filled in from reference TRBV7-2 and TRBJ1-3): GAGVSQSPSNKVTEKGKDVELRCDPISGHTALYWYRQSLGQGLEFLIYFQGNSAPDKSGLPSDRFSAERTGGSVSTLTIQRTQQEDSAVYLCASSSEGLTGNTIYFGEGSWLTVV.

For this clonotype: A read error is possible here, since a much larger clone lies one base away. The chain uses TRBV3-1 and TRBJ2-5, with D hard to call. This CDR3 is 13 amino acids long. Germline lookup yields CDR1 LGHDT and CDR2 YNNKEL (reference sequence). The CDR3 DNA reads as TGTGACAGCAGCCAAGATGACCAAGAGACCCAGTACTTC. Protein: CDSSQDDQETQYF.

About this clonotype: A single base separates this from a much larger clone, so it may be a read error. This chain connects TRBV28 to TRBJ2-7; D is ambiguous. Trimming removed 6 bases from V and 3 bases from J, with 18 bases in between. Germline CDR1 reads MDHEN; CDR2 reads SYDVKM. The CDR3 covers 15 residues. The CDR3: CASSHWVTAGYEQYF. The CDR3 DNA is TGTGCCAGCAGCCACTGGGTGACCGCTGGCTACGAGCAGTACTTC.

The chain recombines TRBV9 with TRBJ2-7; the D gene is possibly TRBD2 (6 bases). Trimming shortened V by 4 bases and J by 2 bases, and 16 bases separated the two germline ends. The CDR3 loop spans 15 amino acids. Germline V gene sequence: CDR1 SGDLS, CDR2 YYNGEE. The DNA of the CDR3 is TGTGCCAGCAGCCCCGGGGGTAGCGGAGCCTACGAGCAGTACTTC. Its translation: CASSPGGSGAYEQYF.

This clonotype was recorded many times. The gene calls are TRBV18 and TRBJ1-1; TRBD1 matches 7 bases. Germline CDR1 is KGHSH and CDR2 is LQKENI. The CDR3 sequence is 14 residues long. The V segment lost 2 bases and the J segment 4 bases; nucleotides outside the gene matches: 4. CDR3 residues: CASSPRQGGTEAFF. CDR3 sequence (DNA): TGTGCCAGCTCACCAAGACAGGGTGGCACTGAAGCTTTCTTT.

This clonotype has more than one count but fewer than ten. The J gene is TRBJ2-7, the V gene TRBV20-1; TRBD1 might be the D (6 bases). Germline lookup yields CDR1 DFQATT and CDR2 SNEGSKA (reference sequence). The CDR3 extends over 14 amino acids. V was cut by 0 bases and J by 4 bases, with 13 bases left in between. DNA for the CDR3: TGCAGTGCTAGAGATTTACAGGGTTCGTACGAGCAGTACTTC. Protein product: CSARDLQGSYEQYF.

As for this clonotype: At one end the junction does not follow the germline gene, possibly because of a read error. The V gene is TRBV10-3, the J gene TRBJ2-7, with D perhaps TRBD1 or TRBD2 (6 bases each). The germline V gene encodes CDR1 ENHRY and CDR2 SYGVKD. The CDR3 sequence is 13 residues long. The CDR3 sequence is CAIRAGDSYEPYF. CDR3 nucleotides: TGTGCCATCCGGGCAGGGGACTCCTACGAGCCGTACTTC.

This clonotype was counted ten times or more. The chain links TRBV12-3 or TRBV12-4 to TRBJ2-7; TRBD2 matches at 13 bases. J lost 3 bases, V lost 5 bases, and 1 base had no gene match. The CDR3 has 14 amino acids. Written as DNA, the CDR3 is TGTGCCAGCAGTCGACTAGCGGGGGGCTACGAGCAGTACTTC. Encoded protein: CASSRLAGGYEQYF.

This clonotype was recorded a few times. V and J are TRBV24-1 and TRBJ1-1; TRBD1 might be the D (6 bases). Per the germline V gene, CDR1 is KGHDR and CDR2 is SFDVKD. V was shortened by 7 bases and J by 1 base, with 9 bases between the two germline ends. The CDR3 has 13 residues. This chain's CDR3 is CATRPGANTEAFF. CDR3 nucleotide sequence: TGTGCCACCAGACCGGGGGCGAACACTGAAGCTTTCTTT.

Many counts were recorded for this clonotype. This sequence joins TRBV5-8 and TRBJ2-3, with D possibly TRBD1 on 5 matching bases. Trimming left V 3 bases short and J 2 bases short, with 16 bases between. The CDR3 runs to 16 residues. CDR1 is SGHTS and CDR2 is YDEGEE in the germline V gene. CDR3 region: CASSSDERGSTDTQYF. CDR3 in DNA: TGTGCCAGCAGCTCGGACGAAAGGGGATCCACAGATACGCAGTATTTT.

This clonotype was picked up many times. The chain links TRBV7-9 to TRBJ2-2, with 10 bases aligning to TRBD2. Germline CDR1 SEHNR, CDR2 FQNEAQ (reference sequence). V was clipped by 5 bases and J by 2 bases; unmatched bases: 8. CDR3 length equals 17 residues. CDR3 sequence reads: CASSPPAGGSNTGELFF. DNA for the CDR3: TGTGCCAGCAGCCCTCCAGCGGGGGGGTCTAACACCGGGGAGCTGTTTTTT.

This clonotype was recorded a few times. This sequence joins TRBV20-1 and TRBJ1-1; weak D call: TRBD1 (6 bases). CDR3 length equals 13 residues. Germline V CDR1 and CDR2: DFQATT, SNEGSKA (reference sequence). V lost 4 bases to trimming and J lost 0 bases, with 9 bases between them. The CDR3 DNA is TGCAGTGCTACAGGGGTAATGAACACTGAAGCTTTCTTT. Its protein product is CSATGVMNTEAFF.